A single sample gave rise to the 22 T cell receptor beta chains below, sequenced in a study of CD8+CD57+ T cells in acquired aplastic anemia (dated by TCRdb to 2016 to 2019). Flow cytometry had shown CD8+CD57+ cell expansion in the patients selected for sequencing. The run used an Illumina HiSeq 2000. Genomic DNA served as template for TCR beta VDJ combination and CDR3 sequence profiling. TCRdb trimmed public reads at Q25 via fastp, called clones via MiXCR and kept in-frame beta chains. Identical CDR3 proteins give one entry, which carries the most common genes and DNA. This sample lists about half a million distinct CDR3 sequences; around 32% were detected once. Approximately 0.82% of the sample is in the top ten clones. Sample: sorted CD4+, CD8+, or CD8+CD57+ T cells (not recorded which) from PBMCs. The receptors stem from a human donor with aplastic anemia.

This CDR3 is CASSLTGVHGYTF. The DNA for the CDR3 is TGTGCCAGCAGTTTAACGGGAGTCCATGGCTACACCTTC. V is TRBV27 and J is TRBJ1-2; D not certain. The CDR3 consists of 13 residues. Trimming stripped 2 bases from V and 6 bases from J, with 10 bases between. Germline V gene sequence: CDR1 MNHEY, CDR2 SMNVEV (reference sequence).

This clonotype was found many times. The chain is built from TRBV7-3 and TRBJ1-2; TRBD1 matches 8 bases. Germline V gene data show CDR1 as SGHTA and CDR2 as FQGTGA. The CDR3 spans 14 residues. J lost 5 bases, V lost 5 bases, and 7 bases had no gene match. CDR3 bases: TGTGCCAGCAGCACAACAGGACAGGGTTATGGCTACACCTTC. Protein product: CASSTTGQGYGYTF.

The chain couples TRBV12-3 or TRBV12-4 to TRBJ2-3; D perhaps matches TRBD1 (6 bases). V was cut by 5 bases and J by 9 bases, with 12 bases left in between. The CDR3 sequence is 12 residues long. The CDR3 sequence is CASSTGLGTQYF. The CDR3 nucleotides read TGTGCCAGCAGTACAGGGTTAGGGACGCAGTATTTT.

V is TRBV6-5 and J is TRBJ1-2; tentative D call: TRBD1 (5 bases). V gave up 2 bases and J gave up 2 bases, with 12 bases separating them. CDR3 size: 15 residues. The germline CDR1 and CDR2 sequences are MNHEY and SVGAGI. DNA for the CDR3: TGTGCCAGCAGTTACGGGGACGGGATAAACTATGGCTACACCTTC. It encodes CASSYGDGINYGYTF.

The chain uses TRBV6-1 and TRBJ1-6, with 7 nucleotides matching TRBD1. The CDR3 is 16 amino acids. The germline V gene encodes CDR1 MNHNS and CDR2 SASEGT. The ends lost 6 bases at V and 14 bases at J; junction bases unmatched: 19. CDR3 in amino acids: CASRPGQTPGIVTLHF. The CDR3 bases are TGTGCCAGCAGGCCGGGACAGACACCAGGAATTGTCACCCTCCACTTT.

This clonotype was counted between two and nine times. The V and J genes are TRBV19 and TRBJ2-6; TRBD1 is a possible D gene (5 bases). The CDR3 extends over 17 amino acids. Deletions cut 1 base from V and 1 base from J, with 11 bases between. The V gene's germline CDR1 is LNHDA and CDR2 SQIVND (reference sequence). The CDR3 sequence is CASSIVARTSGANVLTF. The CDR3 DNA reads as TGTGCCAGTAGTATAGTGGCTCGGACATCTGGGGCCAACGTCCTGACTTTC.

With respect to this clonotype: A clone one base away is much larger, so this may be a read error. V gene TRBV7-9 combines with J gene TRBJ1-5; tentative D call: TRBD1 (5 bases). CDR1 is SEHNR and CDR2 is FQNEAQ in the germline V gene (reference sequence). The CDR3 runs 14 residues. Trimming removed 5 bases from V and 6 bases from J, with 14 bases in between. The CDR3 protein is CASSQVQESQPQHF. The DNA for the CDR3 is TGTGCCAGCAGCCAAGTACAGGAAAGTCAGCCCCAGCATTTT.

The chain employs TRBV2 and TRBJ2-1; 7 nucleotides line up with TRBD1. There are 15 residues in the CDR3. J lost 6 bases, V lost 9 bases, and 14 bases had no gene match. Germline V gene sequence: CDR1 SNHLY, CDR2 FYNNEI. For the CDR3, the DNA is TGTGCCAGTATTATAAGAAGGGGGCAGGGCAATGAGCAGTTCTTC. Translation gives CASIIRRGQGNEQFF.

This clonotype was seen at least ten times. The V and J genes are TRBV7-9 and TRBJ1-2; 7 bases fit TRBD1. The trim removed 5 bases at V and 7 bases at J, leaving 7 bases unmatched. The V gene's germline CDR1 is SEHNR and CDR2 FQNEAQ (reference sequence). The CDR3 length is 13 residues. The CDR3 region has the DNA TGTGCCAGCAGCCAAGGGGGCGCGGGTGGCTACACCTTC. Its translation: CASSQGGAGGYTF.

The rearrangement uses TRBV7-2 and TRBJ2-7; 12 positions match TRBD2. Germline loops: CDR1 SGHTA, CDR2 FQGNSA. With V trimmed by 9 bases and J by 5 bases, 5 bases remained unmatched. This CDR3 contains 13 residues. In DNA, the CDR3 is TGTGCCAGTTCTAGCGGGGGGGTCAACGAGCAGTACTTC. Amino acid sequence: CASSSGGVNEQYF.

The rearrangement uses TRBV20-1 and TRBJ2-3; 7 bases line up with TRBD2. J lost 2 bases, V lost 6 bases, and 11 bases had no gene match. The CDR3 length is 15 residues. Germline values: CDR1 DFQATT, CDR2 SNEGSKA (reference sequence). CDR3 region: CSAPELAVNTDTQYF. The CDR3 nucleotides are TGCAGTGCGCCCGAGCTAGCGGTCAACACAGATACGCAGTATTTT.

This chain links TRBV11-2 with TRBJ2-1, with 9 bases fitting TRBD2. The CDR3 consists of 16 residues. J gave up 7 bases and V 7 bases, and 14 bases lay outside the gene matches. CDR1 and CDR2 from the germline V gene are SGHAT and FQNNGV. The CDR3 reads CASTLDPAGGPNEQFF. The CDR3 DNA follows: TGTGCCAGCACCCTAGATCCGGCGGGGGGGCCTAATGAGCAGTTCTTC.

This clonotype was observed a handful of times. The chain carries TRBV11-1 and TRBJ1-1, with D unclear. V was trimmed by 4 bases and J by 0 bases, leaving 15 bases between them. This CDR3 is 16 amino acids long. The germline gives CDR1 SGHAT, CDR2 FQDESV (reference sequence). The CDR3 nucleotides are TGTGCCAGCAGCTACCCGACAAGGGCCATGAACACTGAAGCTTTCTTT. Protein product: CASSYPTRAMNTEAFF.

The rearrangement links TRBV7-3 to TRBJ1-4; 10 bases are a match to TRBD1. Germline V gene sequence: CDR1 SGHTA, CDR2 FQGTGA. This CDR3 region has 14 residues. V lost 4 bases, J lost 10 bases, and 6 bases stayed unmatched. CDR3 region: CASSSGQGKRKLFF. The CDR3 DNA reads as TGTGCCAGCAGCTCGGGACAGGGGAAAAGAAAACTGTTTTTT.

Only a few counts were recorded for this clonotype. The chain couples TRBV5-1 to TRBJ1-1, with 7 bases fitting TRBD1. The CDR3 length is 17 residues. Germline CDR1 is SGHRS and CDR2 is YFSETQ. Losses at the gene ends were 0 bases for V and 1 base for J; bases not matched to a gene: 9. The CDR3 spells CASSLAFGTAPNTEAFF. DNA for the CDR3: TGCGCCAGCAGCTTGGCCTTTGGGACAGCACCGAACACTGAAGCTTTCTTT.

Only a few counts were recorded for this clonotype. This chain joins TRBV11-3 and TRBJ2-2; a weak D match, TRBD1 (5 bases). V lost 0 bases and J 6 bases, leaving 11 bases between the germline ends. The germline V gene has CDR1 SGHNT and CDR2 YENEEA. This CDR3 spans 15 amino acids. DNA for the CDR3: TGTGCCAGCAGCTTAGACCCAGGGTCGGCCGGGGAGCTGTTTTTT. Translating it yields CASSLDPGSAGELFF.

The rearrangement uses TRBV5-1 and TRBJ1-6, with D perhaps matching TRBD1 (5 bases). Germline V gene lookup returns CDR1 SGHRS and CDR2 YFSETQ. V lost 0 bases to trimming and J lost 5 bases, with 15 bases between them. The CDR3 totals 17 residues. The CDR3 is CASSLVSGGINNSPLHF. The DNA for the CDR3 is TGCGCCAGCAGCTTGGTGTCGGGGGGAATTAATAATTCACCCCTCCACTTT.

This clonotype turned up a few times. An end of the junction differs from the germline gene, which may be a read error. This chain links TRBV7-2 with TRBJ1-3; no reliable D call. This CDR3 contains 15 residues. CDR1 and CDR2 (germline): SGHTA, FQGNSA. CDR3 protein: CASNLGLTQGNTIYF. The CDR3 DNA reads as TGTGCCAGCAACTTAGGACTCACGCAGGGAAACACCATATATTTT.

The chain uses TRBV5-1 and TRBJ1-2; D gene unclear. Germline CDR1 is SGHRS and CDR2 is YFSETQ. V was shortened by 4 bases and J by 4 bases, with 11 bases between the two germline ends. This CDR3 region has 13 residues. CDR3 protein: CASSLDASYGYTF. CDR3 nucleotide sequence: TGCGCCAGCAGCCTGGACGCCTCCTATGGCTACACCTTC.

This chain connects TRBV7-9 to TRBJ1-5, with D perhaps matching TRBD1 (6 bases). This CDR3 contains 15 residues. The germline V gene has CDR1 SEHNR and CDR2 FQNEAQ (reference sequence). The V and J ends lost 0 bases and 4 bases respectively, with 10 bases between them. The CDR3 DNA sequence: TGTGCCAGCAGCTTAGCCGGGGGGCCGAATCAGCCCCAGCATTTT. Its translation is CASSLAGGPNQPQHF.

This clonotype was counted many times. Here the CDR3 DNA reads TGTGCCAGCAGCGACAAGGGACAGGGTAGGAGCAATCAGCCCCAGCATTTT. It yields the protein CASSDKGQGRSNQPQHF. The V call is TRBV11-1, the J call TRBJ1-5, with 9 bases lining up with TRBD1. V was clipped by 5 bases and J by 1 base; unmatched bases: 9. This CDR3 contains 17 residues. Germline CDR1 and CDR2: SGHAT and FQDESV (reference sequence).

V and J are TRBV5-1 and TRBJ2-6; TRBD2 matches at 9 bases. The CDR3 spans 19 residues. The V gene's germline CDR1 is SGHRS and CDR2 YFSETQ. V was pared by 3 bases and J by 0 bases, with 10 bases of the junction left unmatched. The CDR3 DNA reads as TGCGCCAGCAGCTGGGAACCCGCGGGAGGGGGCTCTGGGGCCAACGTCCTGACTTTC. This codes for CASSWEPAGGGSGANVLTF.